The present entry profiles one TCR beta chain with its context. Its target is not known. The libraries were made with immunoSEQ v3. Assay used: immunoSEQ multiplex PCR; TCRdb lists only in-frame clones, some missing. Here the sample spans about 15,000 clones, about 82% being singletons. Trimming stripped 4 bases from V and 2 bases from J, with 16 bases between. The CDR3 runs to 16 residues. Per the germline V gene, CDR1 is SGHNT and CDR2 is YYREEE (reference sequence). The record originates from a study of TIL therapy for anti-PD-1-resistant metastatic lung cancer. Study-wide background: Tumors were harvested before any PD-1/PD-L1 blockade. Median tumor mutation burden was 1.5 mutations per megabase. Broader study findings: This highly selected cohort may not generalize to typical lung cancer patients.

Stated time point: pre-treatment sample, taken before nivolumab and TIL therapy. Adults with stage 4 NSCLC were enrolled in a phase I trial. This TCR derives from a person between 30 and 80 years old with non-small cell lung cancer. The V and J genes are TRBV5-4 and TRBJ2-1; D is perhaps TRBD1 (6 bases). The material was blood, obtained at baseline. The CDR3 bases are TGTGCCAGCAGCGGGGGCCTCTCTCCCACCTACAATGAGCAGTTCTTC. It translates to CASSGGLSPTYNEQFF.